This T cell receptor beta chain came from a study of OX40 agonist ivuxolimab in advanced cancers. Study at large: Patients got intravenous ivuxolimab at 0.01 to 10 mg/kg every 2 weeks. Partial responses were observed in three patients, of whom one had hepatocellular carcinoma and two had cutaneous melanoma. Study-level results: Among T cells, CD8+ cells averaged more expanded clones than CD4+ cells.

Libraries were prepared by immunoSEQ multiplex PCR; TCRdb keeps only in-frame clonotypes and omits some of them. The top ten clones hold about 0.16% of a sample with about 90,000 clones, around 91% of them seen once. Notes on this clone: The antigen is unknown.

Source: CD4+ or CD8+ T cells sorted from blood, taken in a trial of the OX40 agonist ivuxolimab. This receptor was identified in an adult with an advanced solid tumor such as melanoma, head and neck, liver or kidney cancer.

The CDR3, as DNA: TGTGCCAGCAGCTTATCGGGACAGGGGGCGCGAATTGACGAGCAGTACTTC. It specifies CASSLSGQGARIDEQYF. J is TRBJ2-7 and V is TRBV7-3; TRBD1 agrees at 12 bases. Germline V lookup: CDR1 SGHTA, CDR2 FQGTGA. The CDR3 is 17 residues long. Losses at the gene ends were 2 bases for V and 5 bases for J; bases not matched to a gene: 10.